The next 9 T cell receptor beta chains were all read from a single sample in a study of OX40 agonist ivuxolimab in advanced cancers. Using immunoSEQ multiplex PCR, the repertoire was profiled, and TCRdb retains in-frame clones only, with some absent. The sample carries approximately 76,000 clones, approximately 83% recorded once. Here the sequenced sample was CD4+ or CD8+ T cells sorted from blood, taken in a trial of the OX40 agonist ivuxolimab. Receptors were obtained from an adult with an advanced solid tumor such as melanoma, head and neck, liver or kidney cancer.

The chain's CDR3 is CASSEDPGSQETQYF. CDR3 coding DNA: TGTGCCAGCAGTGAAGACCCGGGGAGCCAAGAGACCCAGTACTTC. The rearrangement joins TRBV6-1 to TRBJ2-5; TRBD2 might be the D (5 bases). CDR1 MNHNS and CDR2 SASEGT come from the germline V gene. The CDR3 has 15 residues. V lost 1 base to trimming and J lost 1 base, with 10 bases between them.

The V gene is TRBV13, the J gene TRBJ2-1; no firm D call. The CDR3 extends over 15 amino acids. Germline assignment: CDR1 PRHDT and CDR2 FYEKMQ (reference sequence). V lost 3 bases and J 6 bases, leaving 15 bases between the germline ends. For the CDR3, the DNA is TGTGCCAGCAGCTTCCCGGGTCCTGAGGTCAATGAGCAGTTCTTC. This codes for CASSFPGPEVNEQFF.

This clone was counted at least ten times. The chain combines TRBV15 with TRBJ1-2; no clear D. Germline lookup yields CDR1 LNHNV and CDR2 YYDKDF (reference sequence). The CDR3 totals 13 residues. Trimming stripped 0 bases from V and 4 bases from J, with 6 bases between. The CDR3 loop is CATSRDVTYGYTF. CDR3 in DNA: TGTGCCACCAGCAGAGATGTGACCTATGGCTACACCTTC.

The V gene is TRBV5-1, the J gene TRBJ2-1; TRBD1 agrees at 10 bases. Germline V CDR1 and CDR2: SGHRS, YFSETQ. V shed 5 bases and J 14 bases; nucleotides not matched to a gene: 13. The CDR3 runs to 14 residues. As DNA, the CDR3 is TGCGCCAGCAGTCCGGAACTAGGACAGGGGGGAAAGTTCTTC. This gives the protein CASSPELGQGGKFF.

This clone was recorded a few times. This CDR3 is CAWSPGSQPQHF. CDR3 nucleotides: TGTGCCTGGAGTCCAGGGAGTCAGCCCCAGCATTTT. The rearrangement links TRBV30 to TRBJ1-5; tentative D call: TRBD1 (5 bases). The CDR3 totals 12 residues. Trimming stripped 2 bases from V and 6 bases from J, with 8 bases between. CDR1 and CDR2 from the germline V gene are GTSNPN and SVGIG (reference sequence). The whole variable domain, filled in from reference TRBV30 and TRBJ1-5, reads SQTIHQWPATLVQPVGSPLSLECTVEGTSNPNLYWYRQAAGRGLQLLFYSVGIGQISSEVPQNLSASRPQDRQFILSSKKLLLSDSGFYLCAWSPGSQPQHFGDGTRLSIL.

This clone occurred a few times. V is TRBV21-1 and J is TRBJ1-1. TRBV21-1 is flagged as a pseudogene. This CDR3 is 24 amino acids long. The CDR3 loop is CASSKLALGRWCGRGRGPNTEAFF. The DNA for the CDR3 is TGTGCCAGCAGCAAATTGGCCCTTGGGCGATGGTGTGGTAGGGGGCGGGGGCCGAACACTGAAGCTTTCTTT.

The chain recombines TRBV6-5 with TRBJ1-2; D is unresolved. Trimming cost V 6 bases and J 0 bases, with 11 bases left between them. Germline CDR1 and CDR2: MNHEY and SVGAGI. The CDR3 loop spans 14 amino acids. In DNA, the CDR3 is TGTGCCAGCAGCCCCGGCGCAGCTAACTATGGCTACACCTTC. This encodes CASSPGAANYGYTF.

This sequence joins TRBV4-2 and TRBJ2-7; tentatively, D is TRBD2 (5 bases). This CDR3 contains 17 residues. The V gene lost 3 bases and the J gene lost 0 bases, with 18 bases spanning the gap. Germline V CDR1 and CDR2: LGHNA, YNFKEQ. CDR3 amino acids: CASSQLEEARSSYEQYF. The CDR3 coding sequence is TGTGCCAGCAGCCAGTTGGAGGAGGCCAGGAGCTCCTACGAGCAGTACTTC.

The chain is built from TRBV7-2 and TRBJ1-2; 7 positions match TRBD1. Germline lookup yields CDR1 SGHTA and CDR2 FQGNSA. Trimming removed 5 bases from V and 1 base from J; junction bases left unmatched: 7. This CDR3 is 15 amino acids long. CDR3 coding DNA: TGTGCCAGCAGCCCCCAGGGACAGATTAACTATGGCTACACCTTC. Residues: CASSPQGQINYGYTF.